This TCR beta chain stems from a study of blood T cell repertoires in COVID-19. Germline CDR1 is SGHDN and CDR2 is FVKESK. Unmatched junction bases numbered 4, after V lost 3 bases and J lost 1 base. This CDR3 has 15 amino acids. It was during active infection that Seattle patients were enrolled and then longitudinally followed. In its sample, this clone was seen once. How the authors handled the data: Amplifying reference gene primers gave estimates of nucleated cell counts. Method: immunoSEQ multiplex PCR; TCRdb's copy keeps in-frame clones and lacks some. The V and J calls and clone size come from that table; D and trimming were worked out from the DNA. The repertoire consists of 250,000 to 300,000 clones, with about 90% occurring once and the leading ten covering roughly 5.9%.

The TCR comes from a woman aged 50 to 65 with COVID-19, enrolled during active disease. The chain uses TRBV14 and TRBJ1-1; TRBD1 matches 8 bases. The sample consisted of peripheral blood. The chain's CDR3 is CASSHRDRGNTEAFF. CDR3 nucleotides: TGTGCCAGCAGCCATCGTGACAGGGGGAACACTGAAGCTTTCTTT.